This note documents a single T cell receptor beta chain sequence. The sample originates from a study of blood T cell repertoires in COVID-19. As for the study in general: From the United States, Italy and Spain came samples of acute and convalescent COVID-19. T cells, B-cell-depleted T cells, or PBMCs provided the cDNA or gDNA that served as material.

The table came from immunoSEQ multiplex PCR; TCRdb's copy has only in-frame clones and leaves some out. The sample yields 250,000 to 300,000 clones, 70% to 90% seen once. Participants had their cohort set by participant-reported clinical history. CDR3 length: 15 residues. V was shortened by 6 bases and J by 2 bases, with 14 bases between the two germline ends. The V gene's germline CDR1 is SGHRS and CDR2 YFSETQ. The specimen was PBMCs or T cells enriched from blood (not recorded which). The receptor comes from a woman aged 25 to 39 who had recovered from COVID-19. The chain combines TRBV5-1 with TRBJ2-2; D is ambiguous. The CDR3 sequence is CASKVGVINTGELFF. The CDR3 coding sequence is TGCGCCAGCAAGGTAGGAGTCATTAACACCGGGGAGCTGTTTTTT.